This T cell receptor (beta chain) appears in the sequencing data of a study of early T cells in non-severe SARS-CoV-2 infection. Study-wide results and limits: In VDJdb matching, anti-spike CD8 responses were favored while private and CD4 specificities went missing.

Germline V CDR1 and CDR2: DFQATT, SNEGSKA (reference sequence). V was shortened by 0 bases and J by 4 bases, with 12 bases between the two germline ends. The CDR3 totals 14 residues. TCRdb fed the 5' RACE reads into MiXCR, producing one record per CDR3 protein. The sample has about 68,000 distinct CDR3 sequences; over 9% are singletons. This clonotype was found many times. What it binds is unknown. The TCR sequence derives from an adult who was a healthcare worker with PCR-confirmed SARS-CoV-2 infection or an uninfected control (not recorded which). Sequencing input: whole blood. The chain links TRBV20-1 to TRBJ2-5; perhaps TRBD2 as D (5 bases). The CDR3 sequence is CSARDLLAGETQYF. The CDR3 DNA follows: TGCAGTGCTAGAGATTTGCTAGCAGGAGAGACCCAGTACTTC.